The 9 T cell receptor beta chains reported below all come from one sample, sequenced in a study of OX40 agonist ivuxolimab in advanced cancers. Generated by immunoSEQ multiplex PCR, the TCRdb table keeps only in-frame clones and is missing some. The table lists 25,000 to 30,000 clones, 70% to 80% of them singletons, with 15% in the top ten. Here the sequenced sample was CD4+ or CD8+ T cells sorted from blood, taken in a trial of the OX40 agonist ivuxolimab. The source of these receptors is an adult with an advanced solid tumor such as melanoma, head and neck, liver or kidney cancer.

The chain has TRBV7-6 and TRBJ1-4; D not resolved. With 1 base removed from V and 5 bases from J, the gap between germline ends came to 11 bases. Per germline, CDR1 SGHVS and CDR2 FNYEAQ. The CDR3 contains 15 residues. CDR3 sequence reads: CASSLVGGSNEKLFF. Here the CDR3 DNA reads TGTGCCAGCAGCTTAGTCGGAGGATCGAATGAAAAACTGTTTTTT.

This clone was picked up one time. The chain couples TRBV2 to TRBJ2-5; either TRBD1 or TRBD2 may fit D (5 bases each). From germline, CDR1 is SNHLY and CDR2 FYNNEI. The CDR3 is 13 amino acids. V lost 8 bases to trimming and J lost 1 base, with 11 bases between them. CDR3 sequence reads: CASGGDFQETQYF. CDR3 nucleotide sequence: TGTGCCAGCGGGGGAGACTTCCAAGAGACCCAGTACTTC. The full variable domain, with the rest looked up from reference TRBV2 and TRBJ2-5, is EPEVTQTPSHQVTQMGQEVILRCVPISNHLYFYWYRQILGQKVEFLVSFYNNEISEKSEIFDDQFSVERPDGSNFTLKIRSTKLEDSAMYFCASGGDFQETQYFGPGTRLLVL.

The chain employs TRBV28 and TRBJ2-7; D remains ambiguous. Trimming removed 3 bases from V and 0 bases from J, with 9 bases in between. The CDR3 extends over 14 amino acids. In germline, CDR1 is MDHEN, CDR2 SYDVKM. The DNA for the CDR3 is TGTGCCAGCAGTTTTTCTCTAGGCTCCTACGAGCAGTACTTC. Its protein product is CASSFSLGSYEQYF.

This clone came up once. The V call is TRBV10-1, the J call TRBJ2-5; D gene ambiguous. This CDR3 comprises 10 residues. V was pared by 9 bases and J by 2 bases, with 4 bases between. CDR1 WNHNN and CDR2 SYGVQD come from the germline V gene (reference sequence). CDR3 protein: CASTQETQYF. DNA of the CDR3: TGCGCCAGTACTCAAGAGACCCAGTACTTC.

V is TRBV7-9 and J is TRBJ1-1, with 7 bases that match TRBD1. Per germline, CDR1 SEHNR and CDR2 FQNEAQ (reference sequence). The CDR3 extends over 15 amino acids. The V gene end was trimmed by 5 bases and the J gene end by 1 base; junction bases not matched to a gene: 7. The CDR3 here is CASSQEGQKNTEAFF. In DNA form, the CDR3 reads TGTGCCAGCAGCCAAGAGGGACAGAAGAACACTGAAGCTTTCTTT.

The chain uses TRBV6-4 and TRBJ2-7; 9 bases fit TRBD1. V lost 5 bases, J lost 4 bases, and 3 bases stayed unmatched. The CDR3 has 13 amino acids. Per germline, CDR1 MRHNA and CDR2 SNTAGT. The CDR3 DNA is TGTGCCAGCAGTCCCGGGACAGGGTACGAGCAGTACTTC. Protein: CASSPGTGYEQYF.

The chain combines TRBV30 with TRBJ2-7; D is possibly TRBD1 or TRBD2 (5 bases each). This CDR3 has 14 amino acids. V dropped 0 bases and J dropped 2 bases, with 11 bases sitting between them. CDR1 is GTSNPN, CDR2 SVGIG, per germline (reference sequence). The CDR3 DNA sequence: TGTGCCTGGAGTGTATTTGGGGGACCCTACGAGCAGTACTTC. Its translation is CAWSVFGGPYEQYF.

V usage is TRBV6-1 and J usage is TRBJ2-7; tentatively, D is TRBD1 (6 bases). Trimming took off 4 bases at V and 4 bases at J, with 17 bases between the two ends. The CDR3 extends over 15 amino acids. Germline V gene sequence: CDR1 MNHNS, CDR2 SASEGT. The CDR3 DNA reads TGTGCCAGCAGTGGAATCCCAGGGGCTCCGTACGAGCAGTACTTC. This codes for CASSGIPGAPYEQYF.

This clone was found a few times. CDR3 DNA sequence: TGTGCCAGCAGCTTTGTGGAGACCCAGTACTTC. It yields the protein CASSFVETQYF. The J gene is TRBJ2-5, the V gene TRBV5-6; D is undetermined. Looked up from germline, CDR1 is SGHDT and CDR2 is YYEEEE. The CDR3 covers 11 residues. Trimming removed 2 bases from V and 5 bases from J, with 4 bases in between.